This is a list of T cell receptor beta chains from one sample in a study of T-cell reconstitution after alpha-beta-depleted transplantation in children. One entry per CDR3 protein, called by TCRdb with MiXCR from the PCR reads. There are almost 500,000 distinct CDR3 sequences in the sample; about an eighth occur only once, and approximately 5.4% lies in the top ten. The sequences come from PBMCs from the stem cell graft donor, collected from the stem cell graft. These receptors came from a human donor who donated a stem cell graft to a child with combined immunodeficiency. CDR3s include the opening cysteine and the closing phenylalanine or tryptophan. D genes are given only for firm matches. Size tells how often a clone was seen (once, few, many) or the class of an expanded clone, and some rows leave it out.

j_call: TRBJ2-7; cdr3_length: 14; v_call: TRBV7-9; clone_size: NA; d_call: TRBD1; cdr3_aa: CASSLIGQGDEQYF; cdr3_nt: TGTGCCAGCAGCTTAATCGGACAGGGCGACGAGCAGTACTTC
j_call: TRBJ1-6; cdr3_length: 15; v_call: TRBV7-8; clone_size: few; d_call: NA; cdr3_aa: CASSLVPTYNSPLHF; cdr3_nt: TGTGCCAGCAGCTTAGTGCCAACCTATAATTCACCCCTCCACTTT
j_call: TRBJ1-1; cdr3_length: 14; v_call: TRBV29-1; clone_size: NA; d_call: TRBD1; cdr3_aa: CSVRKRDRGTEAFF; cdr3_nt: TGCAGCGTTCGAAAACGGGACAGGGGTACTGAAGCTTTCTTT
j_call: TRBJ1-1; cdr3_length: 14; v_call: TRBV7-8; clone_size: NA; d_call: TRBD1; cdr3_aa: CASSSYRGGTEAFF; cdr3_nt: TGTGCCAGCAGCTCATACAGGGGGGGGACTGAAGCTTTCTTT
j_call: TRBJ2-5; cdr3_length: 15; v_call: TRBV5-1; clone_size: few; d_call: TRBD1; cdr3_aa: CASSLGDRGYETQYF; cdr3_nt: TGCGCCAGCAGCTTGGGGGACAGGGGATACGAGACCCAGTACTTC
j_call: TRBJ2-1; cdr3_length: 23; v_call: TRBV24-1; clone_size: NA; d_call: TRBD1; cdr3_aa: CATSDPLDPGQGPPLSSYNEQFF; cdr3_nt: TGTGCCACCAGTGACCCTCTCGATCCGGGACAGGGGCCCCCTTTGAGCTCCTACAATGAGCAGTTCTTC
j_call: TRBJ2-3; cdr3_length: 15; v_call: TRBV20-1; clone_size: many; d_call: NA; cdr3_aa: CSARDVRGPLDTQYF; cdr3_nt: TGCAGTGCTAGAGATGTCAGGGGCCCGCTAGATACGCAGTATTTT
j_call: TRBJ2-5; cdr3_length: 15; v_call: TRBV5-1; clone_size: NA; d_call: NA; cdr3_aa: CASSPSEAAQETQYF; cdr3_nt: TGCGCCAGCAGCCCGTCCGAGGCAGCGCAAGAGACCCAGTACTTC
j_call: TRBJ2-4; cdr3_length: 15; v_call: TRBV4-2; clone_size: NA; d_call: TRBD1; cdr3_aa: CASSQDRGLSGIQYF; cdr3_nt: TGTGCCAGCAGCCAAGACAGGGGGCTTTCAGGCATTCAGTACTTC
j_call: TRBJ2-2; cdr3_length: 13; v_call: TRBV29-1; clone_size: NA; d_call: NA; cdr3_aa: CSYSPDNTGELFF; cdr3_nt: TGCAGCTACTCACCAGATAACACCGGGGAGCTGTTTTTT
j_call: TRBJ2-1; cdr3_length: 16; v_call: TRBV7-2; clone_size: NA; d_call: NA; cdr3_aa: CASSLWSERPYNEQFF; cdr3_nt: TGTGCCAGCAGCTTGTGGTCGGAGCGCCCCTACAATGAGCAGTTCTTC
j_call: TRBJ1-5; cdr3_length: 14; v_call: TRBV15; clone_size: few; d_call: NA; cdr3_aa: CATSPSVFMEKEHF; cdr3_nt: TGTGCCACCAGTCCTTCGGTATTTATGGAAAAAGAGCATTTT
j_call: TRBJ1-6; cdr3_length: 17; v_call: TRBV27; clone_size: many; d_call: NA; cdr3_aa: CASSLSGWGGWNSPLHF; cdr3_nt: TGTGCCAGCAGTTTATCCGGGTGGGGGGGTTGGAATTCACCCCTCCACTTT
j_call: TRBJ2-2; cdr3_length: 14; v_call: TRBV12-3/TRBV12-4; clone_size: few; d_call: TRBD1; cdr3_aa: CASSYHRGLGELFF; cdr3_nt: TGTGCCAGCAGTTACCACAGGGGTCTGGGGGAGCTGTTTTTT
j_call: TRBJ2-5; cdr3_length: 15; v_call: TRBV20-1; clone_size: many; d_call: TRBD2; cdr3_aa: CSARSQAGAGETQYF; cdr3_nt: TGCAGTGCTAGGAGCCAAGCGGGGGCAGGGGAGACCCAGTACTTC
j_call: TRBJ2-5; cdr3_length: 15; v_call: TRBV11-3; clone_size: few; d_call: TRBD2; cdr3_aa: CASSPTSGVKETQYF; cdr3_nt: TGTGCCAGCAGTCCGACTAGCGGGGTGAAAGAGACCCAGTACTTC
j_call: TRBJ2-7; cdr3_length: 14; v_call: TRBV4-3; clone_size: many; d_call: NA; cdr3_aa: CASSQDSGSYEQYF; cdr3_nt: TGCGCCAGCAGCCAAGATAGCGGTTCCTACGAGCAGTACTTC
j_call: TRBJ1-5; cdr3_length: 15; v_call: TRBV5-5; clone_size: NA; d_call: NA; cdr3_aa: CASSLGTDSNQPQHF; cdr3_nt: TGTGCCAGCAGCTTGGGGACAGATAGCAATCAGCCCCAGCATTTT
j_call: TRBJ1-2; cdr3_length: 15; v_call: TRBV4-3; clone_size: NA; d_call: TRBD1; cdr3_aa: CASSQQQGIDYGYTF; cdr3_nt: TGCGCCAGCAGCCAACAACAGGGGATCGACTATGGCTACACCTTC